One sample yielded the 2 T cell receptor beta chains listed below, sequenced in a study of cytotoxic CD8 clonotypes in ibrutinib-treated CLL. Assay used: immunoSEQ multiplex PCR; TCRdb lists only in-frame clones, some missing. The sample has roughly 170,000 clones, approximately 80% seen once. The material was PBMCs, obtained after 24 months of ibrutinib treatment. Source of these receptors: a human donor with chronic lymphocytic leukemia.

The chain recombines TRBV11-1 with TRBJ2-5; possible D gene TRBD1, 6 bases. The V end lost 5 bases, the J end lost 5 bases, and 15 bases lay between the germline ends. CDR1 and CDR2 (germline): SGHAT, FQDESV (reference sequence). The CDR3 is 14 residues long. The CDR3 sequence is CASSPASGVETQYF. The CDR3 nucleotides read TGTGCCAGCAGCCCGGCATCAGGGGTGGAGACCCAGTACTTC.

CDR3 coding DNA: TGCGCCAGCAGCAAACAACCTAATTCACCCCTCCACTTT. Protein product: CASSKQPNSPLHF. The V call is TRBV5-1, the J call TRBJ1-6; no clear D gene. This CDR3 comprises 13 residues. CDR1 and CDR2 (germline): SGHRS, YFSETQ. V was clipped by 4 bases and J by 6 bases, with 8 bases between them.